This TCR beta chain derives from a study of technical replicates of blood from a few donors. This CDR3 has 13 residues. V was trimmed by 2 bases and J by 1 base, leaving 6 bases between them. CDR1 MDHEN and CDR2 SYDVKM come from the germline V gene. Method: immunoSEQ multiplex PCR; TCRdb's copy keeps in-frame clones and lacks some. The profile shows approximately 79,000 clones, approximately 93% of them singletons. The receptor was derived from a human donor in good health. Sequenced: T cells isolated from PBMCs. V gene TRBV28 combines with J gene TRBJ2-7; D gene uncertain. This CDR3 is CASSLPRSYEQYF. CDR3 bases: TGTGCCAGCAGTTTACCCAGGTCCTACGAGCAGTACTTC. The whole variable domain, remainder taken from reference TRBV28 and TRBJ2-7, is DVKVTQSSRYLVKRTGEKVFLECVQDMDHENMFWYRQDPGLGLRLIYFSYDVKMKEKGDIPEGYSVSREKKERFSLILESASTNQTSMYLCASSLPRSYEQYFGPGTRLTVT.